The 13 T cell receptor beta chains below come from one sample, sequenced in a study of metastatic and nonmetastatic thyroid tumors. Via MiXCR, TCRdb re-called the PCR reads. Of about 4,200 clones listed, roughly a third are singletons. Ahead of thyroid surgery, no patient had received treatment of any kind. Sequencing input: adjacent normal tissue. These receptors all come from a male donor with papillary thyroid cancer or a benign thyroid nodule (not recorded which). Some clones in this sample may be carry-over from other donors' samples.

This chain joins TRBV7-8 and TRBJ2-3, with D possibly TRBD1 on 6 matching bases. Germline CDR1 and CDR2: SGHVS and FQNEAQ. V lost 1 base and J lost 5, with 10 bases in between. CDR3 size: 14 residues. Here the CDR3 DNA reads TGTGCCAGCAGCTTAGGGGGACAAGTAGATACGCAGTATTTT. Amino acid sequence: CASSLGGQVDTQYF. Full variable domain (rest looked up from reference TRBV7-8 and TRBJ2-3): GAGVSQSPRYKVAKRGQDVALRCDPISGHVSLFWYQQALGQGPEFLTYFQNEAQLDKSGLPSDRFFAERPEGSVSTLKIQRTQQEDSAVYLCASSLGGQVDTQYFGPGTRLTVL.

This clone was detected a few times. CDR3: CATSRSGGTSYEQYF. The CDR3 DNA reads as TGTGCCACCAGCAGAAGCGGGGGTACTTCCTACGAGCAGTACTTC. The chain carries TRBV15 and TRBJ2-7; 8 bases map to TRBD2. Germline V lookup: CDR1 LNHNV, CDR2 YYDKDF (reference sequence). V shed 2 bases and J 1 base; nucleotides not matched to a gene: 4. The length of the CDR3 is 15 residues.

This clone was detected only a few times. Compared with germline, one end of the junction differs, possibly owing to a read error. The chain is built from TRBV19 and TRBJ1-3; D is unresolved. Germline V gives CDR1 LNHDA, CDR2 SQIVND (reference sequence). The CDR3 has 14 amino acids. The CDR3 loop reads CASSIRNSGDTIYF. CDR3 sequence (DNA): TGTGCCAGTAGTATTCGTAACTCTGGAGACACCATATATTTT.

This clone was seen a few times. The rearrangement joins TRBV27 to TRBJ2-7; no reliable D call. CDR1 is MNHEY and CDR2 is SMNVEV in the germline V gene (reference sequence). The length of the CDR3 is 15 residues. V was pared by 5 bases and J by 6 bases, with 20 bases between. This CDR3 reads CASSRPQYGSGEQYF. As DNA, the CDR3 is TGTGCCAGCAGTCGCCCACAGTACGGCTCCGGCGAGCAGTACTTC.

The gene calls are TRBV2 and TRBJ1-2; possibly TRBD1 for D (5 bases). The CDR3 sequence is 17 residues long. Germline V gene lookup returns CDR1 SNHLY and CDR2 FYNNEI. The V end lost 0 bases, the J end lost 4 bases, and 18 bases lay between the germline ends. CDR3 in DNA: TGTGCCAGCAGTGAAGCGGGGAGCTTAGGGACCCGCTATGGCTACACCTTC. It yields the protein CASSEAGSLGTRYGYTF.

In this sample, this clone is medium-sized. The J gene is TRBJ1-4, the V gene TRBV27, with 7 bases identical to TRBD1. Looked up from germline, CDR1 is MNHEY and CDR2 is SMNVEV (reference sequence). This CDR3 has 15 residues. V lost 5 bases to trimming and J lost 3 bases; unmatched junction nucleotides: 6. CDR3 DNA sequence: TGTGCCAGCAGTGGAACAGGGGTCCCTAATGAAAAACTGTTTTTT. It specifies CASSGTGVPNEKLFF.

The V gene is TRBV30, the J gene TRBJ1-1; a weak D match, TRBD1 (6 bases). V was trimmed by 8 bases and J by 5 bases, leaving 18 bases between them. The CDR3 loop spans 13 amino acids. From germline, CDR1 is GTSNPN and CDR2 SVGIG (reference sequence). Here the CDR3 DNA reads TGTGCCCGCCAACAGGGTGAATGGACTGAAGCTTTCTTT. Translating it yields CARQQGEWTEAFF.

The rearrangement uses TRBV4-2 and TRBJ1-2, with D maybe TRBD1 (6 bases). CDR1 and CDR2 from the germline V gene are LGHNA and YNFKEQ. The CDR3 loop spans 15 amino acids. The ends were cut back, 0 bases at V and 4 bases at J, with 12 bases in the middle. The CDR3 reads CASSQDREGVYGYTF. Here the CDR3 DNA reads TGTGCCAGCAGCCAAGACAGGGAGGGGGTCTATGGCTACACCTTC.

The chain links TRBV20-1 to TRBJ2-7, with D possibly matching TRBD1 (5 bases). From germline, CDR1 is DFQATT and CDR2 SNEGSKA (reference sequence). CDR3 size: 15 residues. V lost 3 bases and J lost 5, with 20 bases in between. This chain's CDR3 is CSASRGTGSNDEQYF. As DNA, the CDR3 is TGCAGTGCTAGTCGAGGAACAGGTTCCAACGACGAGCAGTACTTC.

The chain is built from TRBV6-1 and TRBJ1-4; D not certain. CDR3 length equals 18 residues. From germline, CDR1 is MNHNS and CDR2 SASEGT. The ends were cut back, 0 bases at V and 5 bases at J, with 19 bases in the middle. The CDR3: CASSEAIRGSVTNEKLFF. DNA for the CDR3: TGTGCCAGCAGTGAAGCAATTCGAGGCTCGGTGACGAATGAAAAACTGTTTTTT.

The chain has TRBV20-1 and TRBJ2-7, with a weak D call TRBD1 (5 bases). CDR1 is DFQATT, CDR2 SNEGSKA, per germline (reference sequence). Between the trimmed V and J ends, which lost 3 bases and 2 bases, there was a span of 11 bases. The CDR3 totals 13 residues. The CDR3 nucleotides read TGCAGTGCTAGTTCTCAGGGAACCTACGAGCAGTACTTC. Its translation: CSASSQGTYEQYF.

This clone occurred a few times. The V call is TRBV28, the J call TRBJ2-5; D perhaps matches TRBD2 (5 bases). Trimming took 6 bases from V and 2 from J, leaving 16 bases between them. The CDR3 runs to 15 residues. The germline CDR1 and CDR2 sequences are MDHEN and SYDVKM. The DNA for the CDR3 is TGTGCCAGCAGCACCCAAGGAGGAATACAAGAGACCCAGTACTTC. The encoded protein is CASSTQGGIQETQYF.

The rearrangement links TRBV11-2 to TRBJ2-1, with unresolved D. V was shortened by 0 bases and J by 9 bases, with 9 bases between the two germline ends. Germline lookup yields CDR1 SGHAT and CDR2 FQNNGV. The CDR3 spans 13 residues. CDR3 residues: CASSLDRVAEQFF. The CDR3 DNA reads TGTGCCAGCAGCTTAGATCGAGTGGCTGAGCAGTTCTTC.